One TCR beta chain is described in this entry. Its antigen is not known. This sample was taken from a study of radiotherapy plus CTLA-4 blockade in lung cancer. Study as a whole: Among enrolled patients, 15% to 20% responded and 31% achieved disease control. Study observations and caveats: Strongest reported response predictors: early blood clone changes and post-radiation interferon-beta. TCR clones originating in tumors grew in number in blood after radiotherapy plus ipilimumab.

The V gene lost 4 bases and the J gene lost 3 bases, with 13 bases spanning the gap. The CDR3 consists of 15 residues. CDR1 is MDHEN, CDR2 SYDVKM, per germline. TCRdb's copy holds only in-frame clones and misses some; the assay was immunoSEQ multiplex PCR. The profile shows 40,000 or so clones, 70% to 90% of them singletons. This TCR was sampled from a human donor with non-small cell lung cancer whose response to radiotherapy plus ipilimumab could not be evaluated. The chain links TRBV28 to TRBJ1-3; D might be TRBD1 (5 bases). Sample: peripheral blood, taken from a patient treated with radiotherapy plus ipilimumab. The CDR3 spells CASSSDQGFGNTIYF. The CDR3 coding sequence is TGTGCCAGCAGTTCCGACCAGGGATTTGGAAACACCATATATTTT.